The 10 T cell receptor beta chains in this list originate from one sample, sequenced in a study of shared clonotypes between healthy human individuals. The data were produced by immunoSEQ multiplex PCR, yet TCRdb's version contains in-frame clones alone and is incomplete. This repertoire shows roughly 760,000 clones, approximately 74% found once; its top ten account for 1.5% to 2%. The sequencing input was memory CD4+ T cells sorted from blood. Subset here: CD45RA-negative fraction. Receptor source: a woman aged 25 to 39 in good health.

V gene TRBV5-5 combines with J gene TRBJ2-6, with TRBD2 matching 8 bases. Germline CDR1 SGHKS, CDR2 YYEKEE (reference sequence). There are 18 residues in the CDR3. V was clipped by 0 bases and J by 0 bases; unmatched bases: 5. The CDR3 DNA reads TGTGCCAGCAGCTTGGGGCCTAGCGGGTTCTCTGGGGCCAACGTCCTGACTTTC. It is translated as CASSLGPSGFSGANVLTF.

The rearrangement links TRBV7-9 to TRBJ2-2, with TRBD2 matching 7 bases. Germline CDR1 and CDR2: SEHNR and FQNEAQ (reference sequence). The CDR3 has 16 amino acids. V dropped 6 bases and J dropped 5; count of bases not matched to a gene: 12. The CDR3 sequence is CASSPLAGDPTGELFF. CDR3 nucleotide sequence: TGTGCCAGCAGTCCATTAGCGGGCGACCCAACCGGGGAGCTGTTTTTT.

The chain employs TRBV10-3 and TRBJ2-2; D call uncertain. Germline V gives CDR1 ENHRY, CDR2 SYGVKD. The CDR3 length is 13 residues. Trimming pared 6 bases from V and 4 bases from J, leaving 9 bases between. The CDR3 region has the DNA TGTGCCATCAGGGACGGCCCCACCGGGGAGCTGTTTTTT. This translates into CAIRDGPTGELFF.

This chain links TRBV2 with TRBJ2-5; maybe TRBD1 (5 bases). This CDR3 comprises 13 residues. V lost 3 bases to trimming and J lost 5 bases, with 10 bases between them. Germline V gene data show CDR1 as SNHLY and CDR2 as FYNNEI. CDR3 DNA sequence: TGTGCCAGCAGTGAGGCAGGGTGGGAGACCCAGTACTTC. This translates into CASSEAGWETQYF. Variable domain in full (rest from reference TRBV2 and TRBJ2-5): EPEVTQTPSHQVTQMGQEVILRCVPISNHLYFYWYRQILGQKVEFLVSFYNNEISEKSEIFDDQFSVERPDGSNFTLKIRSTKLEDSAMYFCASSEAGWETQYFGPGTRLLVL.

As DNA, the CDR3 is TGCGCCAGCAGTCAGCCGTCCCCTCCGGGACAGTTTATCTATGGCTACACCTTC. Its protein is CASSQPSPPGQFIYGYTF. This chain connects TRBV23-1 to TRBJ1-2, with 7 bases that match TRBD1. TRBV23-1 qualifies as an ORF whose function is uncertain. J gave up 4 bases and V 3 bases, and 17 bases lay outside the gene matches. This CDR3 spans 18 amino acids.

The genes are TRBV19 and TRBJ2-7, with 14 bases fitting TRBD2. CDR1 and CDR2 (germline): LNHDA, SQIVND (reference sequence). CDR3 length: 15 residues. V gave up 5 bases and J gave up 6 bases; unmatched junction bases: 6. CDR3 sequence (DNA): TGTGCCAGTAGTTTGGGACTAGCGGGAGTGGTCGAGCAGTACTTC. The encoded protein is CASSLGLAGVVEQYF.

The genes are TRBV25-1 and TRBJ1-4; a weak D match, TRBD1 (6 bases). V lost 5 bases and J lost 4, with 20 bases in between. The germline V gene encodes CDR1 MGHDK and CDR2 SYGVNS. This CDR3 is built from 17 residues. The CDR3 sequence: CASSTSRGYGDNEKLFF. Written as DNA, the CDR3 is TGTGCCAGCAGTACCTCAAGGGGGTATGGAGATAATGAAAAACTGTTTTTT.

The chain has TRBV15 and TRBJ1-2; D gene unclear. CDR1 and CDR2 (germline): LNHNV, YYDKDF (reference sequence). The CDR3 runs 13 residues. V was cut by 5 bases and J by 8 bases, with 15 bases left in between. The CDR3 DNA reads TGTGCCACCAGCGTCAACACCCAGGTCGGCTACACCTTC. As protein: CATSVNTQVGYTF. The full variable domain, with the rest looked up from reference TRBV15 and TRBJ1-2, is DAMVIQNPRYQVTQFGKPVTLSCSQTLNHNVMYWYQQKSSQAPKLLFHYYDKDFNNEADTPDNFQSRRPNTSFCFLDIRSPGLGDTAMYLCATSVNTQVGYTFGSGTRLTVV.

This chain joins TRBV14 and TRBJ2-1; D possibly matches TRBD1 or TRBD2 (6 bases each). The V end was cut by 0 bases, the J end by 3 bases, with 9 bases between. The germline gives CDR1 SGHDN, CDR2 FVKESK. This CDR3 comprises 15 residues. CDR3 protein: CASSQDRGVYNEQFF. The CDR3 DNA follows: TGTGCCAGCAGCCAAGATAGGGGGGTCTACAATGAGCAGTTCTTC.

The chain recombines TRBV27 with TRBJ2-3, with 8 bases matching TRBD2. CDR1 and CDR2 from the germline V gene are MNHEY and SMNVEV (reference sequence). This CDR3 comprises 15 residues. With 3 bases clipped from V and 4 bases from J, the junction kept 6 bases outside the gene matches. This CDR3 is CASSFLTGGSDTQYF. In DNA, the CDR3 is TGTGCCAGCAGTTTTTTAACGGGAGGGTCAGATACGCAGTATTTT.